Listed here is a single T cell receptor beta chain. The entry originates in a study of blood T cell repertoires in COVID-19. Across the whole study: Researchers got acute and convalescent COVID-19 samples from the United States, Italy and Spain. From T cells, B-cell-depleted T cells, or PBMCs came the material, which was cDNA or gDNA.

Per the original methods: How many nucleated cells were present was estimated from reference gene primer amplification. Some clones are missing from TCRdb's copy, which holds only in-frame ones; the method was immunoSEQ multiplex PCR. The V and J calls and the clone size are those of that table, but D and trimming were determined from the DNA. This repertoire shows 35,000 to 50,000 clones, approximately 84% found once; its top ten account for around 14%. The germline V gene encodes CDR1 SGHRS and CDR2 YFSETQ. V lost 3 bases, J lost 6 bases, and 8 bases stayed unmatched. This CDR3 contains 14 residues.

The sample consisted of peripheral blood. The receptor comes from a woman aged 70-85 years in a cohort sampled during active COVID-19. The J gene is TRBJ1-1, the V gene TRBV5-1; 7 nucleotides align to TRBD1. CDR3 sequence reads: CASSSQGEWPEAFF. CDR3 bases: TGCGCCAGCAGCTCGCAGGGGGAATGGCCTGAAGCTTTCTTT.